What follows describes a single T cell receptor (beta chain). Its specificity is not known. The data were taken from a study of blood T cells in healthy people across ages. General observations from the study: Both higher diversity and more naive CD4+ cells marked long-lived donors when set against aged donors. As age increased, TCR beta diversity per million T cells fell in a roughly linear fashion.

PCR was performed a second time for 7 to 11 cycles using a sample-barcoded 5' primer and a J-beta primer mix. Each cDNA was tagged by a template-switch adaptor containing 12 random nucleotides. Every sample gave at least 2.5 million paired-end reads containing CDR3. Via MiXCR, TCRdb re-called the 5' RACE reads, giving one row per CDR3 protein. The repertoire holds roughly 860,000 distinct CDR3 sequences, approximately 67% seen once, with about a quarter in the top ten. The sequence was obtained from a man between 25 and 39 years old in good health. What was sequenced was blood.

The CDR3 sequence is CASSLVGLSTDTQYF. DNA of the CDR3: TGTGCCAGCAGCTTAGTAGGTCTTAGCACAGATACGCAGTATTTT. The rearrangement joins TRBV7-2 to TRBJ2-3; D call uncertain. This CDR3 region has 15 residues. V gave up 1 base and J gave up 0 bases, with 8 bases separating them. Germline V CDR1 and CDR2: SGHTA, FQGNSA.